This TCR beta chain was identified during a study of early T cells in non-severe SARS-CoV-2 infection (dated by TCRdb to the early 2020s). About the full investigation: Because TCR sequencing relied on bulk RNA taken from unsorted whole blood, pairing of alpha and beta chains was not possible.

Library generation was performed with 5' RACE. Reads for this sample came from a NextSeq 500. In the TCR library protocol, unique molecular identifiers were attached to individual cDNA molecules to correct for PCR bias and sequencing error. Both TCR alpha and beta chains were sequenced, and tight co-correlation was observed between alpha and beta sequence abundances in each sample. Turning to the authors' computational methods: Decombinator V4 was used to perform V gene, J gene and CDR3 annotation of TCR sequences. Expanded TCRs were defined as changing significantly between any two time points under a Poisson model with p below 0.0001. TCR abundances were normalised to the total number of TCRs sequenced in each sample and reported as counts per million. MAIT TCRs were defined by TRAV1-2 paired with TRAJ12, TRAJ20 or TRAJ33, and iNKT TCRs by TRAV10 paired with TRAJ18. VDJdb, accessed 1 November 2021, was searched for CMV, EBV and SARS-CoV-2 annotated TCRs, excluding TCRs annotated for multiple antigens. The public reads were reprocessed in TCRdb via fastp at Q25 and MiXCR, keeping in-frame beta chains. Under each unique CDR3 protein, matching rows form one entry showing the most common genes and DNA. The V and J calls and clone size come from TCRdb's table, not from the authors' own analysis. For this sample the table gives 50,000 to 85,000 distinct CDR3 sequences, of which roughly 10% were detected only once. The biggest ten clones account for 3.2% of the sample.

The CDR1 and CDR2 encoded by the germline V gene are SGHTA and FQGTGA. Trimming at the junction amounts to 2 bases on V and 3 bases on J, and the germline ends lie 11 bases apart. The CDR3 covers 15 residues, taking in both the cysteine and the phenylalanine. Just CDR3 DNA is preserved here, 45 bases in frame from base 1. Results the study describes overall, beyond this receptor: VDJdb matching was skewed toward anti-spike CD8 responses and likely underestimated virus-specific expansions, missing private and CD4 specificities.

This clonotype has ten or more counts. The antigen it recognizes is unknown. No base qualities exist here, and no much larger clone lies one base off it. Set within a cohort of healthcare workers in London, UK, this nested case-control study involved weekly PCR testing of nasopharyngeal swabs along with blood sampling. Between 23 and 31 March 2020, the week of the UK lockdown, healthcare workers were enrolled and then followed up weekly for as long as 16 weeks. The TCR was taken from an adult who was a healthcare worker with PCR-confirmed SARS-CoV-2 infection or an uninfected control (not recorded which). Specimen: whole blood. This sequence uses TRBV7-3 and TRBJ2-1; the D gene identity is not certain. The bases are TGTGCCAGCAGCTTAGGGAATCCGGTCTACAATGAGCAGTTCTTC. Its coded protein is CASSLGNPVYNEQFF.